Listed below are T cell receptor beta chains from one sample, sequenced in a study of T cell responses to AZD1222 COVID-19 vaccine. Profiled with immunoSEQ multiplex PCR; TCRdb holds only in-frame clones, not every one. The sample has roughly 71,000 clones; around 85% are singletons. Sequenced material: peripheral blood, taken on day 0 of AZD1222 vaccination. The receptor source for this set is an adult in good health. Both conserved end residues are part of each CDR3. Fields, in order: V gene, clone size, D gene, J gene, CDR3 DNA, CDR3 protein. A D gene is named only where the DNA matches it firmly. The listing skips clone size in some rows; elsewhere it reads once, few, many or a size class.

TRBV29-1,.,.,TRBJ2-1,TGCAGCGTTTCGGGGGGCTATGAGCAGTTCTTC,CSVSGGYEQFF
TRBV20-1,.,.,TRBJ1-1,TGCAGTGCTAGTGGTTTTGGGGGCACTGAAGCTTTCTTT,CSASGFGGTEAFF
TRBV25-1,.,.,TRBJ1-1,TGTGCCAGCAGTGCTAATGGGGGCACTGAAGCTTTCTTT,CASSANGGTEAFF
TRBV6-1,.,TRBD2,TRBJ2-3,TGTGCCAGCAGTCAAGCGGGAGTAACAGATACGCAGTATTTT,CASSQAGVTDTQYF
TRBV3-1/TRBV3-2,.,.,TRBJ2-7,TGTGCCAGCAGCCAAGATACCGGGAGAGGTTGGCAGTACTTC,CASSQDTGRGWQYF
TRBV5-4,.,TRBD2,TRBJ2-1,TGTGCCAGCAGAGGATCTAGCGGCTCCTACAATGAGCAGTTCTTC,CASRGSSGSYNEQFF
TRBV27,.,.,TRBJ1-2,TGTGCCAGCAGTTTGGACGGGGCCCACCGCTATGGCTACACCTTC,CASSLDGAHRYGYTF
TRBV3-1/TRBV3-2,.,.,TRBJ1-2,TGTGCCAGCAGCCAAGGGGGGGGCGGTGGCTACACCTTC,CASSQGGGGGYTF
TRBV5-1,.,.,TRBJ2-4,TGCGCCAGCAGCTTGGTTGACAGGAACATTCAGTACTTC,CASSLVDRNIQYF
TRBV24-1,few,.,TRBJ2-2,TGTGCCACCAGCGCCCGTTCAAACACCGGGGAGCTGTTTTTT,CATSARSNTGELFF
TRBV4-1,.,TRBD1,TRBJ2-1,TGCGCCAGCAGCCAAGGCAGGGGGACATTTTTCGGTGAGCAGTTCTTC,CASSQGRGTFFGEQFF
TRBV6-5,few,.,TRBJ1-1,TGTGCCAGCACCTCCATTGAAGCTTTCTTT,CASTSIEAFF
TRBV19,.,.,TRBJ1-1,TGTGCCAGTGCCCTCCTAGAGGGGGATGAAGCTTTCTTT,CASALLEGDEAFF
TRBV21-1,.,.,TRBJ1-5,TGTGCCAGCAGTACTATTGTGGGGGGCCGCAATCAGCCCCAGCATTTT,CASSTIVGGRNQPQHF
TRBV11-2,.,.,TRBJ2-3,TGTGCCAGCAGCTTAGGCGGCTTCACAGATACGCAGTATTTT,CASSLGGFTDTQYF
TRBV19,.,TRBD2,TRBJ2-3,TGTGCCAGTAGTATCCAGCAAGCGGGGCCCCGCACAGATACGCAGTATTTT,CASSIQQAGPRTDTQYF
TRBV29-1,.,.,TRBJ1-2,TGCAGCGTTGAAGAAGGAGCCTACAGCTATGGCTACACCTTC,CSVEEGAYSYGYTF
TRBV13,.,.,TRBJ2-3,TGTGCCAGCAGCCTGATCACAGATACGCAGTATTTT,CASSLITDTQYF
TRBV5-4,.,.,TRBJ2-1,TGTGCCAGCAGCTTCGAGGGCTCCAACAATGAGCAGTTCTTC,CASSFEGSNNEQFF
TRBV2,.,TRBD2,TRBJ2-3,TGTGCCAGCAGTGGGCCCAGACTAGCGGGAGAAGATACGCAGTATTTT,CASSGPRLAGEDTQYF
TRBV7-9,.,.,TRBJ2-5,TGTGCCAGCAGCTTAGCGGCCAGCCAAGAGACCCAGTACTTC,CASSLAASQETQYF
TRBV5-1,once,.,TRBJ1-5,TGCGCCAGCAGCTTGAATTCTGCAGGGGGCAATCAGCCCCAGCATTTT,CASSLNSAGGNQPQHF
TRBV18,.,TRBD1,TRBJ1-5,TGTGCCAGCTCACCATACGGAGGGGGCGATCAGCCCCAGCATTTT,CASSPYGGGDQPQHF
TRBV6-5,.,TRBD2,TRBJ2-3,TGTGCCAGCAGTTTAGCGGGAGAGGCAGATACGCAGTATTTT,CASSLAGEADTQYF
TRBV19,once,.,TRBJ2-2,TGTGCCAGTAGTGCCCTAAGGAGGGGAAACACCGGGGAGCTGTTTTTT,CASSALRRGNTGELFF
TRBV10-3,.,.,TRBJ1-1,TGTGCCATCAGTGAGGATCAGCTAGGGAACACTGAAGCTTTCTTT,CAISEDQLGNTEAFF
TRBV7-9,.,.,TRBJ2-3,TGTGCCAGCAGCCTCTTTGGGGGCCTGACCATAGGGGATACGCAGTATTTT,CASSLFGGLTIGDTQYF
TRBV6-4,few,TRBD1,TRBJ2-3,TGTGCCAGCAGTCCTACAGGGGAGCCCACAGATACGCAGTATTTT,CASSPTGEPTDTQYF
TRBV28,.,.,TRBJ2-7,TGTGCCAGCAGTCGGAACGAGCAGTACTTC,CASSRNEQYF